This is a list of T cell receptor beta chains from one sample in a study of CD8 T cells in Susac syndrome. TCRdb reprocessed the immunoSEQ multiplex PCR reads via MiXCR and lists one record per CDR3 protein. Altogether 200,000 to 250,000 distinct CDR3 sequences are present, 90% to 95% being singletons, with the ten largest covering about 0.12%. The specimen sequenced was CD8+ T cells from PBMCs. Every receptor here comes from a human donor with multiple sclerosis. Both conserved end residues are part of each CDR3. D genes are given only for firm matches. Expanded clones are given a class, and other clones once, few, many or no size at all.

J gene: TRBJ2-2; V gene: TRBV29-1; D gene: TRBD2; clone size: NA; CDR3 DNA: TGCAGCGTTGAGAGGCTAGCGGGGGCCCCCGGGGAGCTGTTTTTT; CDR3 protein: CSVERLAGAPGELFF
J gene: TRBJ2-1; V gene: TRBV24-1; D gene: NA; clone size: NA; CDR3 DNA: TGTGCCACCAGTGATTTGGGACTACCCGATGAGCAGTTCTTC; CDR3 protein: CATSDLGLPDEQFF
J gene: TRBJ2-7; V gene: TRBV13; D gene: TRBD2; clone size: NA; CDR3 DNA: TGTGCCAGCAGCCTACTTGGTGGTAGCGGGAGCGTCGAGCAGTACTTC; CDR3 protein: CASSLLGGSGSVEQYF
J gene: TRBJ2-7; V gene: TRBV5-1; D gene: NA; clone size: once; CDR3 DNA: TGCGCCAGCAGCTTAGGTTCCGCCCACGAGCAGTACTTC; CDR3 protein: CASSLGSAHEQYF
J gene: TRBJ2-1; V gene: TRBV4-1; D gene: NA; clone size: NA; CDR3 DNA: TGCGCCAGCAGACACCGAGCGACAGGAAACCCCTACAATGAGCAGTTCTTC; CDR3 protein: CASRHRATGNPYNEQFF
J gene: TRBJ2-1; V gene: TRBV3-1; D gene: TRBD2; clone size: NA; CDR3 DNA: TGTGCCAGCAGCCCCTCTGGGAGGGGCTACAATGAGCAGTTCTTC; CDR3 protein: CASSPSGRGYNEQFF
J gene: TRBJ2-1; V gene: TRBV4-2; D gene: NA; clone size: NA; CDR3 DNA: TGTGCCAGCAGTCCTAGGGGGAGGCGAGAGAATGAGCAGTTCTTC; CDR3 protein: CASSPRGRRENEQFF
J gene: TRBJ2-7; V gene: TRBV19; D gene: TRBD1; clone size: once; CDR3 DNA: TGTGCCAGTAGTAGAAGGACAGGGCTCAACGACGAGCAGTACTTC; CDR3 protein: CASSRRTGLNDEQYF
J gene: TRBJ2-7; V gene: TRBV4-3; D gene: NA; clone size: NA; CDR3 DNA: TGCGCCAGCAGCCGGGCCTCGGGGAACGAGCAGTACTTC; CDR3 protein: CASSRASGNEQYF
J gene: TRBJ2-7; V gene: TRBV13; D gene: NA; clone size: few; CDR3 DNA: TGTGCCAGCAGCCCCCCTAATACCTACGAGCAGTACTTC; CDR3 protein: CASSPPNTYEQYF
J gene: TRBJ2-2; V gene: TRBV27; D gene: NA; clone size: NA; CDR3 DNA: TGTGCCAGCGGGGGTAATAGCGGGAACACCGGGGAGCTGTTTTTT; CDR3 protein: CASGGNSGNTGELFF
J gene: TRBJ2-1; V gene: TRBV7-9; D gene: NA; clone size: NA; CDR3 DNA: TGTGCCAGCAGCCCGATGACTCCTAACCCCTACAATGAGCAGTTCTTC; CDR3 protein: CASSPMTPNPYNEQFF
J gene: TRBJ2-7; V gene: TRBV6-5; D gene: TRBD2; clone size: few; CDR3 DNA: TGTGCCAGCAGTTACCGAACCGCGGGGCTAGCGGGAGACATCCAGTACGAGCAGTACTTC; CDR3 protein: CASSYRTAGLAGDIQYEQYF
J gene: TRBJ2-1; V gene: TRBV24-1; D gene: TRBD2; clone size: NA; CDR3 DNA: TGTGCCACCAGTGATCCCAGCGGGAGTAACTACAATGAGCAGTTCTTC; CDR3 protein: CATSDPSGSNYNEQFF
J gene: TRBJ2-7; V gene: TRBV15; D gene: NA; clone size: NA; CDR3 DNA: TGTGCCACCAGCAGGGACCTCTACGAGCAGTACTTC; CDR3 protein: CATSRDLYEQYF
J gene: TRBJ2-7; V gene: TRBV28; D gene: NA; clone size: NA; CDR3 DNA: TGTGCCAGCAGTTTCAGTACGGGGTCTGCCTACGAGCAGTACTTC; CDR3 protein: CASSFSTGSAYEQYF
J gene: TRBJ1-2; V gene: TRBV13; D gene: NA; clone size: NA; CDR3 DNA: TGTGCCAGCAGCTTAGATGCCGCGCAGGTGGGTGGCTACACCTTC; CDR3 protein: CASSLDAAQVGGYTF